Presented here are 10 T cell receptor beta chains from one specimen sequenced in a study of T-cell reconstitution after alpha-beta-depleted transplantation in children. Construction of the TCRbeta library involved unique molecular identifiers. TCRdb itself ran the PCR reads through MiXCR, one entry per CDR3 protein. The repertoire includes 200,000 to 250,000 distinct CDR3 sequences, approximately 6.3% of them detected once, and approximately 6% sits in the top ten. Sequences were derived from PBMCs, sampled before TCRalphabeta/CD19-depleted stem cell transplant. The receptor source for this set is a boy aged 2 to 9 with acute lymphoblastic leukemia, due to receive a stem cell transplant.

This clonotype was counted a few times. The chain uses TRBV20-1 and TRBJ2-1; either TRBD1 or TRBD2 may fit D (7 bases each). Trimming took off 5 bases at V and 4 bases at J, with 30 bases between the two ends. The CDR3 runs to 19 residues. Germline lookup yields CDR1 DFQATT and CDR2 SNEGSKA (reference sequence). The CDR3 reads CSACAGGARGPEFYNEQFF. Written as DNA, the CDR3 is TGCAGTGCTTGCGCAGGGGGGGCGCGGGGTCCGGAGTTTTACAATGAGCAGTTCTTC.

This clonotype was seen repeatedly, ten times or more. This sequence joins TRBV29-1 and TRBJ2-1; no clear D. The germline gives CDR1 SQVTM, CDR2 ANQGSEA. V was cut by 6 bases and J by 8 bases, with 14 bases left in between. The CDR3 is 12 residues long. CDR3 nucleotide sequence: TGCAGCGTCGCCTCTCGGCGCCATGAGCAGTTCTTC. This gives the protein CSVASRRHEQFF.

This clonotype was recorded many times. The junction shows a germline mismatch at one end, possibly a read error. This chain connects TRBV7-7 to TRBJ2-2; TRBD1 matches at 7 bases. Germline V gene sequence: CDR1 SSHAT, CDR2 FNYEAQ (reference sequence). This CDR3 comprises 15 residues. CDR3 sequence reads: CASSLGRGYTGELFF. As DNA, the CDR3 is TGTGCTAGCAGCTTAGGCAGGGGGTACACCGGGGAGCTGTTTTTT.

This sequence joins TRBV7-3 and TRBJ2-5, with 9 bases that match TRBD2. The CDR3 is 15 amino acids. CDR1 SGHTA and CDR2 FQGTGA come from the germline V gene. V shed 5 bases and J 7 bases; nucleotides not matched to a gene: 11. The CDR3 here is CASSASGAGGSTQYF. CDR3 in DNA: TGTGCCAGCAGCGCGTCGGGAGCGGGGGGCTCGACCCAGTACTTC. Looking up the rest from reference TRBV7-3 and TRBJ2-5 gives the full variable domain: GAGVSQTPSNKVTEKGKYVELRCDPISGHTALYWYRQSLGQGPEFLIYFQGTGAADDSGLPNDRFFAVRPEGSVSTLKIQRTERGDSAVYLCASSASGAGGSTQYFGPGTRLLVL.

This clonotype was picked up many times. This rearrangement joins TRBV28 to TRBJ1-1; maybe TRBD1 (5 bases). V gave up 2 bases and J gave up 6 bases, with 13 bases separating them. Germline V gene data show CDR1 as MDHEN and CDR2 as SYDVKM. The CDR3 has 14 amino acids. Here the CDR3 DNA reads TGTGCCAGCAGTTTAAGCGGGACCCGGGCTGAAGCTTTCTTT. Its protein is CASSLSGTRAEAFF.

About this clonotype: This may stem from a read error, because a much larger clone lies one nucleotide away. The chain couples TRBV2 to TRBJ2-5; D remains unclear. Germline CDR1 and CDR2: SNHLY and FYNNEI. Trimming removed 7 bases from V and 6 bases from J, with 18 bases in between. This CDR3 region has 14 residues. The CDR3 DNA reads TGTGCCAGCACCTCTGAAAGGGATCAAAAGACCCAGTACTTC. This gives the protein CASTSERDQKTQYF.

The chain carries TRBV6-2 or TRBV6-3 and TRBJ2-4; D possibly corresponds to TRBD1 (7 bases). V was cut by 6 bases and J by 1 base, with 22 bases left in between. CDR1 and CDR2 (germline): MNHEY, SVGEGT. The CDR3 has 18 amino acids. CDR3 DNA: TGTGCCAGCAGCCGGGTGACAGGGAAGGAGGGGGCCAAAAACATTCAGTACTTC. Translated: CASSRVTGKEGAKNIQYF.

This clonotype occurred a few times. The chain joins TRBV3-1 to TRBJ2-2; D might be TRBD1 (6 bases). From germline, CDR1 is LGHDT and CDR2 YNNKEL (reference sequence). Trimming removed 2 bases from V and 3 bases from J, with 10 bases in between. CDR3 length equals 15 residues. The CDR3 spells CASSQPHRDTGELFF. As DNA, the CDR3 is TGTGCCAGCAGCCAACCACACAGGGACACCGGGGAGCTGTTTTTT.

This clonotype came up a few times. The chain carries TRBV27 and TRBJ1-2, with 8 positions matching TRBD1. Per the germline V gene, CDR1 is MNHEY and CDR2 is SMNVEV (reference sequence). The CDR3 covers 14 residues. The V and J ends lost 4 bases and 4 bases, in that order; junction bases with no gene match: 5. The CDR3 is CASSSRQGIYGYTF. Written as DNA, the CDR3 is TGTGCCAGCAGTTCTCGACAGGGGATCTATGGCTACACCTTC.

In its sample, this clonotype was seen a few times. CDR3 loop: CASSPGTGGVEQFF. CDR3 DNA sequence: TGTGCCAGCAGCCCAGGGACAGGGGGCGTTGAGCAGTTCTTC. The rearrangement links TRBV7-2 to TRBJ2-1; 12 nucleotides line up with TRBD1. The CDR3 spans 14 residues. J lost 9 bases, V lost 5 bases, and 5 bases had no gene match. CDR1 and CDR2 from the germline V gene are SGHTA and FQGNSA. Based on the CDR3 plus reference TRBV7-2 and TRBJ2-1, the full variable domain is GAGVSQSPSNKVTEKGKDVELRCDPISGHTALYWYRQSLGQGLEFLIYFQGNSAPDKSGLPSDRFSAERTGGSVSTLTIQRTQQEDSAVYLCASSPGTGGVEQFFGPGTRLTVL.